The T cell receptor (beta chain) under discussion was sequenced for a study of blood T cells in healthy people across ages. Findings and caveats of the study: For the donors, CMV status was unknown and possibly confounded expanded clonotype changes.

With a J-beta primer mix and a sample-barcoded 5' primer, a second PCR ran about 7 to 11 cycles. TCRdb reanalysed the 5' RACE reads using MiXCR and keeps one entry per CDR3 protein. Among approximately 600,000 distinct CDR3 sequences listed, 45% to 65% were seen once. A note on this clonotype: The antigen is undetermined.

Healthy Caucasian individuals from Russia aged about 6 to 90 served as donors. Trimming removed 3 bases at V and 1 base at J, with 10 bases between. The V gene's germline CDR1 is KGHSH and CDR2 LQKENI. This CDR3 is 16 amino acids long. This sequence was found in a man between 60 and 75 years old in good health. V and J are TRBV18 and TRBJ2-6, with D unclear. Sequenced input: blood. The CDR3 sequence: CASSPPGLSGANVLTF. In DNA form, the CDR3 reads TGTGCCAGCTCACCGCCGGGCTTATCTGGGGCCAACGTCCTGACTTTC.